The 28 T cell receptor beta chains below come from one sample, sequenced in a study of CD8+CD57+ T cells in acquired aplastic anemia. Genomic DNA, the template, was used for profiling of the TCR beta VDJ and CDR3. MiXCR, applied by TCRdb to the reads, yields one record per CDR3 protein. The table lists about 400,000 distinct CDR3 sequences, under 80% of them singletons, with 4% in the top ten. Sequences were obtained from sorted CD4+, CD8+, or CD8+CD57+ T cells (not recorded which) from PBMCs. All receptors come from a human donor in good health, serving as a control.

This clonotype came up many times. The rearrangement uses TRBV30 and TRBJ1-2; weak D call: TRBD1 (5 bases). Germline assignment: CDR1 GTSNPN and CDR2 SVGIG (reference sequence). The CDR3 extends over 13 amino acids. Trimming left V 4 bases short and J 6 bases short, with 15 bases between. For the CDR3, the DNA is TGTGCCTGGAACCTAGGAGGGGTGGATGGCTACACCTTC. This translates into CAWNLGGVDGYTF.

The chain couples TRBV5-1 to TRBJ1-4, with unresolved D. The CDR3 contains 14 residues. Germline V gene lookup returns CDR1 SGHRS and CDR2 YFSETQ. Trimming removed 2 bases at V and 3 bases at J, with 8 bases between. CDR3 nucleotide sequence: TGCGCCAGCAGCTTAGAAAGGGCTAATGAAAAACTGTTTTTT. Its protein is CASSLERANEKLFF.

The J gene is TRBJ1-5, the V gene TRBV19, with no clear D. The CDR3 extends over 13 amino acids. Looked up from germline, CDR1 is LNHDA and CDR2 is SQIVND (reference sequence). The V end was cut by 1 base, the J end by 4 bases, with 5 bases between. The CDR3 DNA reads as TGTGCCAGTAGTATAGGCGAAAATCAGCCCCAGCATTTT. Encoded protein: CASSIGENQPQHF. Together with reference TRBV19 and TRBJ1-5, the CDR3 gives the full variable domain: DGGITQSPKYLFRKEGQNVTLSCEQNLNHDAMYWYRQDPGQGLRLIYYSQIVNDFQKGDIAEGYSVSREKKESFPLTVTSAQKNPTAFYLCASSIGENQPQHFGDGTRLSIL.

This clonotype occurred many times. The J gene is TRBJ2-5, the V gene TRBV20-1; 9 bases line up with TRBD2. Unmatched junction bases numbered 12, after V lost 5 bases and J lost 5 bases. This CDR3 spans 15 amino acids. Germline V gene data show CDR1 as DFQATT and CDR2 as SNEGSKA (reference sequence). The chain's CDR3 is CSAEMAGGPKETQYF. The CDR3 DNA follows: TGCAGTGCTGAGATGGCGGGGGGGCCTAAGGAGACCCAGTACTTC.

In its sample, this clonotype was seen many times. The J gene is TRBJ1-2, the V gene TRBV12-3 or TRBV12-4; 8 bases are shared with TRBD1. The CDR3 totals 13 residues. Germline trimming cut 5 bases from V and 7 bases from J; bases unmatched to any gene: 6. In DNA form, the CDR3 reads TGTGCCAGCAGTCTGGACAGGGTGGGTGGCTACACCTTC. This gives the protein CASSLDRVGGYTF.

This sequence joins TRBV9 and TRBJ2-3; 8 nucleotides agree with TRBD2. V lost 0 bases to trimming and J lost 1 base; unmatched junction nucleotides: 4. The germline CDR1 and CDR2 sequences are SGDLS and YYNGEE. The CDR3 is 16 amino acids. The CDR3 sequence: CASSVARGGGTDTQYF. For the CDR3, the DNA is TGTGCCAGCAGCGTAGCTCGGGGGGGGGGCACAGATACGCAGTATTTT.

The rearrangement uses TRBV20-1 and TRBJ2-3; either TRBD1 or TRBD2 may fit D (5 bases each). There are 13 residues in the CDR3. Germline V gene data show CDR1 as DFQATT and CDR2 as SNEGSKA (reference sequence). V was pared by 6 bases and J by 10 bases, with 20 bases between. The CDR3 DNA is TGCAGTGCCCCGGACGGGGCTGGGGAGCCGCAGTATTTT. Translating gives CSAPDGAGEPQYF.

This clonotype was seen many times. The chain has TRBV20-1 and TRBJ1-3, with 7 positions matching TRBD1. The CDR3 totals 14 residues. Germline V gene lookup returns CDR1 DFQATT and CDR2 SNEGSKA (reference sequence). Unmatched junction bases numbered 7, after V lost 6 bases and J lost 2 bases. Here the CDR3 DNA reads TGCAGTGCCAAGCCACAGGGGACTGGAAACACCATATATTTT. This translates into CSAKPQGTGNTIYF.

This clonotype was detected only once. The chain has TRBV5-1 and TRBJ1-3; 7 nucleotides agree with TRBD1. Unmatched junction bases numbered 8, after V lost 4 bases and J lost 4 bases. Germline lookup yields CDR1 SGHRS and CDR2 YFSETQ. The CDR3 runs 15 residues. The CDR3 DNA reads TGCGCCAGCAGCAATTATAGGACAGGAGGAAACACCATATATTTT. Amino acid sequence: CASSNYRTGGNTIYF.

In its sample, this clonotype was seen many times. This chain connects TRBV20-1 to TRBJ2-5; D tentatively fits TRBD1 or TRBD2 (6 bases each). Germline V gene sequence: CDR1 DFQATT, CDR2 SNEGSKA (reference sequence). This CDR3 comprises 15 residues. V lost 2 bases to trimming and J lost 2 bases, with 15 bases between them. CDR3 in DNA: TGCAGTGCTAGATCCGCGGGACAACCTCAAGAGACCCAGTACTTC. It codes for CSARSAGQPQETQYF.

The chain employs TRBV14 and TRBJ2-2, with D possibly matching TRBD1 (6 bases). Germline CDR1 SGHDN, CDR2 FVKESK. This CDR3 contains 16 residues. Trimming removed 5 bases from V and 11 bases from J, with 24 bases in between. The CDR3 sequence is CASSVEGEQCHAELFF. In nucleotides, the CDR3 is TGTGCCAGCAGCGTCGAGGGGGAACAATGCCACGCTGAGCTGTTTTTT.

This chain joins TRBV19 and TRBJ2-7, with D possibly called TRBD1 or TRBD2 (5 bases each). The germline V and J ends were trimmed by 3 bases and 10 bases, with 16 bases remaining between them. There are 13 residues in the CDR3. The V gene's germline CDR1 is LNHDA and CDR2 SQIVND (reference sequence). In DNA, the CDR3 is TGTGCCAGTAGTATGGGACGACTACACGCCCAGTACTTC. This encodes CASSMGRLHAQYF. Looking up the rest from reference TRBV19 and TRBJ2-7 gives the full variable domain: DGGITQSPKYLFRKEGQNVTLSCEQNLNHDAMYWYRQDPGQGLRLIYYSQIVNDFQKGDIAEGYSVSREKKESFPLTVTSAQKNPTAFYLCASSMGRLHAQYFGPGTRLTVT.

V usage is TRBV20-1 and J usage is TRBJ1-2, with D perhaps matching TRBD1 (5 bases). V was trimmed by 6 bases and J by 9 bases, leaving 20 bases between them. The CDR3 totals 13 residues. The germline V gene encodes CDR1 DFQATT and CDR2 SNEGSKA (reference sequence). CDR3 DNA sequence: TGCAGTGCCGCCGTGGGGGGAAACACCCGCTACACCTTC. It yields the protein CSAAVGGNTRYTF.

This clonotype was counted at least ten times. The chain has TRBV7-2 and TRBJ2-2; D may match TRBD1 or TRBD2 (6 bases each). Germline CDR1 SGHTA, CDR2 FQGNSA. The CDR3 spans 16 residues. V lost 2 bases to trimming and J lost 2 bases, with 12 bases between them. The CDR3 DNA reads as TGTGCCAGCAGCTTACCGAGGGGGACTAACACCGGGGAGCTGTTTTTT. Translated, it gives CASSLPRGTNTGELFF.

This clonotype was found a few times. The J gene is TRBJ2-5, the V gene TRBV30; 9 bases line up with TRBD1. From germline, CDR1 is GTSNPN and CDR2 SVGIG (reference sequence). The junction had 4 bases not matched to a gene; V was cut back by 1 base and J by 4 bases. The CDR3 sequence is 14 residues long. The CDR3 region has the DNA TGTGCCTGGAGTGGGGACAGGGAAGGAGAGACCCAGTACTTC. It is translated as CAWSGDREGETQYF.

The V gene is TRBV5-8, the J gene TRBJ1-6; D not resolved. Trimming removed 4 bases from V and 11 bases from J, with 16 bases in between. Germline loops: CDR1 SGHTS, CDR2 YDEGEE. The CDR3 spans 14 residues. The CDR3: CASSPGEGTTPLHF. The CDR3 nucleotides are TGTGCCAGCAGCCCCGGGGAGGGTACGACACCCCTCCACTTT.

The V call is TRBV20-1, the J call TRBJ1-6; D unresolved. CDR1 is DFQATT and CDR2 is SNEGSKA in the germline V gene (reference sequence). V lost 3 bases and J 17 bases, leaving 17 bases between the germline ends. The CDR3 is 12 amino acids. CDR3 region: CSASSRHLSVHF. DNA for the CDR3: TGCAGTGCTAGTTCGCGTCATTTAAGCGTCCACTTT.

The chain uses TRBV2 and TRBJ1-2; a weak D match, TRBD1 (6 bases). V dropped 5 bases and J dropped 8 bases, with 15 bases sitting between them. From germline, CDR1 is SNHLY and CDR2 FYNNEI. The CDR3 is 13 amino acids. Here the CDR3 DNA reads TGTGCCAGCAGTCCCACAGGGCCGCGGGGCTACACCTTC. This sequence encodes CASSPTGPRGYTF.

CDR3 DNA: TGCGCCAGCAGCGACGTGCCTAGCGGGATTGAAGCTTTCTTT. Its translation is CASSDVPSGIEAFF. V gene TRBV5-1 combines with J gene TRBJ1-1; D ambiguous. Germline V gives CDR1 SGHRS, CDR2 YFSETQ. The CDR3 consists of 14 residues. The germline V and J ends were trimmed by 4 bases and 7 bases, with 17 bases remaining between them.

This chain uses TRBV11-1 with TRBJ2-5; 7 nucleotides match TRBD1. CDR3 length equals 16 residues. The trim removed 7 bases at V and 5 bases at J, leaving 16 bases unmatched. CDR1 SGHAT and CDR2 FQDESV come from the germline V gene (reference sequence). The CDR3 reads CASTHRRQGRHETQYF. CDR3 DNA sequence: TGTGCCAGCACCCACCGAAGACAGGGTAGGCATGAGACCCAGTACTTC.

The V and J genes are TRBV7-7 and TRBJ2-7; maybe TRBD1 (6 bases). Trimming took 5 bases from V and 13 from J, leaving 24 bases between them. CDR1 is SSHAT, CDR2 FNYEAQ, per germline (reference sequence). This CDR3 comprises 14 residues. The chain's CDR3 is CASSPDRQESQYYF. The CDR3 DNA follows: TGTGCCAGCAGCCCCGACAGGCAAGAGTCCCAGTACTACTTC.

Concerning this clonotype: Relative to the germline gene, one junction end is altered; a read error may explain this. This chain connects TRBV7-7 to TRBJ1-2; TRBD1 is a possible D gene (6 bases). Germline loops: CDR1 SSHAT, CDR2 FNYEAQ (reference sequence). This CDR3 spans 14 amino acids. CDR3 loop: CASSLSGGGYGYIF. In DNA, the CDR3 is TGTGCCAGCAGCTTATCGGGGGGCGGGTATGGCTACATCTTC.

A remark on this clonotype: With a much larger clone just one base away, this may be a read error. The chain combines TRBV3-1 with TRBJ1-2, with TRBD1 matching over 9 bases. This CDR3 has 15 amino acids. V shed 1 base and J 5 bases; nucleotides not matched to a gene: 5. Germline lookup yields CDR1 LGHDT and CDR2 YNNKEL (reference sequence). CDR3 sequence reads: CASSQGDREGYGYTF. CDR3 coding DNA: TGTGCCAGCAGCCAAGGGGACAGGGAGGGGTATGGCTACACCTTC.

Only one count was recorded for this clonotype. The CDR3 end shows no conserved phenylalanine or tryptophan, and so a read error is likely. The DNA is omitted, as the CDR3 cannot be located on it reliably, and the CDR3 follows TCRdb's listing. This chain connects TRBV29-1 to TRBJ1-1. Germline V gene data show CDR1 as SQVTM and CDR2 as ANQGSEA. The CDR3 comprises 12 residues, both ends counted. The CDR3 is CSVLGEGADTFV.

The chain carries TRBV29-1 and TRBJ1-5; D unclear. V lost 4 bases to trimming and J lost 4 bases, with 11 bases between them. Per germline, CDR1 SQVTM and CDR2 ANQGSEA. The CDR3 extends over 13 amino acids. CDR3 region: CSVGAASNQPQHF. CDR3 DNA sequence: TGCAGCGTTGGGGCAGCGTCAAATCAGCCCCAGCATTTT.

This clonotype appeared many times. This chain connects TRBV19 to TRBJ1-3; no clear D gene. The CDR3 has 13 residues. Trimming stripped 7 bases from V and 7 bases from J, with 14 bases between. Germline V gene lookup returns CDR1 LNHDA and CDR2 SQIVND (reference sequence). CDR3 coding DNA: TGTGCCAGTAAAGTTACACCCGGGAACACCATATATTTT. It specifies CASKVTPGNTIYF. Filled out from reference TRBV19 and TRBJ1-3, the complete variable domain reads DGGITQSPKYLFRKEGQNVTLSCEQNLNHDAMYWYRQDPGQGLRLIYYSQIVNDFQKGDIAEGYSVSREKKESFPLTVTSAQKNPTAFYLCASKVTPGNTIYFGEGSWLTVV.

In DNA form, the CDR3 reads TGTGCCAGCAGCGGACCGATCTCCTACGAGCAGTACTTC. It translates to CASSGPISYEQYF. The chain has TRBV9 and TRBJ2-7, with unresolved D. This CDR3 spans 13 amino acids. Trimming pared 3 bases from V and 0 bases from J, leaving 7 bases between. Germline-derived CDR1 and CDR2 are SGDLS and YYNGEE.

The V call is TRBV7-3, the J call TRBJ2-7; TRBD2 matches 7 bases. The CDR3 length is 14 residues. The V and J ends lost 2 bases and 12 bases, in that order; junction bases with no gene match: 13. Germline V gives CDR1 SGHTA, CDR2 FQGTGA. Here the CDR3 DNA reads TGTGCCAGCAGCTTAGGACTAGACAATGAGCAGTTGTACTTC. Its protein is CASSLGLDNEQLYF.